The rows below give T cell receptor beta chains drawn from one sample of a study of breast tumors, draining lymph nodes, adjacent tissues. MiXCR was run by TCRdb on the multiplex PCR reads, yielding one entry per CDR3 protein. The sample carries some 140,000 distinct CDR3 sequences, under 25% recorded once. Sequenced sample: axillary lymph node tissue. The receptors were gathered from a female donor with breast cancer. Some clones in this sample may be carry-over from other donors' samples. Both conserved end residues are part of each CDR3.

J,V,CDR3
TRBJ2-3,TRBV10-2,CASRPWGRASTDTQYF
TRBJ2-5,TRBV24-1,CATSDRQGLKETQYF
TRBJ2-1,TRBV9,CASSLTWGGEQFF
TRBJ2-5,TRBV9,CASSVSELRETQYF
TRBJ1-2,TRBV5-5,CASRTGRELTNYGYTF
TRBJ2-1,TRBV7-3,CASSLSVDAYNEQFF
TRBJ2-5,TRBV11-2,CASSSGGLAGETQYF
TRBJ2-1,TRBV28,CASSFNQREQFF
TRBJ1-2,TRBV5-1,CASSLGDRGYGYTF
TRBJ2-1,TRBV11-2,CASSLEPQRSYNEQFF
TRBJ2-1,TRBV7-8,CASSQAGTYEQFF
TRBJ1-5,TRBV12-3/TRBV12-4,CASSFGDRDQPQHF
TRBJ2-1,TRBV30,CAWTSDGLLYNEQFF
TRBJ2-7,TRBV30,CAWSKLAGISYEQYF
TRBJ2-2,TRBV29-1,CSARSQQGFGELFF
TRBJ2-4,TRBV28,CASSLLGSKNIQYF
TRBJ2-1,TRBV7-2,CASSQAPGLDMEQFF
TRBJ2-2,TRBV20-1,CSARVRLAGGRLAGELFF